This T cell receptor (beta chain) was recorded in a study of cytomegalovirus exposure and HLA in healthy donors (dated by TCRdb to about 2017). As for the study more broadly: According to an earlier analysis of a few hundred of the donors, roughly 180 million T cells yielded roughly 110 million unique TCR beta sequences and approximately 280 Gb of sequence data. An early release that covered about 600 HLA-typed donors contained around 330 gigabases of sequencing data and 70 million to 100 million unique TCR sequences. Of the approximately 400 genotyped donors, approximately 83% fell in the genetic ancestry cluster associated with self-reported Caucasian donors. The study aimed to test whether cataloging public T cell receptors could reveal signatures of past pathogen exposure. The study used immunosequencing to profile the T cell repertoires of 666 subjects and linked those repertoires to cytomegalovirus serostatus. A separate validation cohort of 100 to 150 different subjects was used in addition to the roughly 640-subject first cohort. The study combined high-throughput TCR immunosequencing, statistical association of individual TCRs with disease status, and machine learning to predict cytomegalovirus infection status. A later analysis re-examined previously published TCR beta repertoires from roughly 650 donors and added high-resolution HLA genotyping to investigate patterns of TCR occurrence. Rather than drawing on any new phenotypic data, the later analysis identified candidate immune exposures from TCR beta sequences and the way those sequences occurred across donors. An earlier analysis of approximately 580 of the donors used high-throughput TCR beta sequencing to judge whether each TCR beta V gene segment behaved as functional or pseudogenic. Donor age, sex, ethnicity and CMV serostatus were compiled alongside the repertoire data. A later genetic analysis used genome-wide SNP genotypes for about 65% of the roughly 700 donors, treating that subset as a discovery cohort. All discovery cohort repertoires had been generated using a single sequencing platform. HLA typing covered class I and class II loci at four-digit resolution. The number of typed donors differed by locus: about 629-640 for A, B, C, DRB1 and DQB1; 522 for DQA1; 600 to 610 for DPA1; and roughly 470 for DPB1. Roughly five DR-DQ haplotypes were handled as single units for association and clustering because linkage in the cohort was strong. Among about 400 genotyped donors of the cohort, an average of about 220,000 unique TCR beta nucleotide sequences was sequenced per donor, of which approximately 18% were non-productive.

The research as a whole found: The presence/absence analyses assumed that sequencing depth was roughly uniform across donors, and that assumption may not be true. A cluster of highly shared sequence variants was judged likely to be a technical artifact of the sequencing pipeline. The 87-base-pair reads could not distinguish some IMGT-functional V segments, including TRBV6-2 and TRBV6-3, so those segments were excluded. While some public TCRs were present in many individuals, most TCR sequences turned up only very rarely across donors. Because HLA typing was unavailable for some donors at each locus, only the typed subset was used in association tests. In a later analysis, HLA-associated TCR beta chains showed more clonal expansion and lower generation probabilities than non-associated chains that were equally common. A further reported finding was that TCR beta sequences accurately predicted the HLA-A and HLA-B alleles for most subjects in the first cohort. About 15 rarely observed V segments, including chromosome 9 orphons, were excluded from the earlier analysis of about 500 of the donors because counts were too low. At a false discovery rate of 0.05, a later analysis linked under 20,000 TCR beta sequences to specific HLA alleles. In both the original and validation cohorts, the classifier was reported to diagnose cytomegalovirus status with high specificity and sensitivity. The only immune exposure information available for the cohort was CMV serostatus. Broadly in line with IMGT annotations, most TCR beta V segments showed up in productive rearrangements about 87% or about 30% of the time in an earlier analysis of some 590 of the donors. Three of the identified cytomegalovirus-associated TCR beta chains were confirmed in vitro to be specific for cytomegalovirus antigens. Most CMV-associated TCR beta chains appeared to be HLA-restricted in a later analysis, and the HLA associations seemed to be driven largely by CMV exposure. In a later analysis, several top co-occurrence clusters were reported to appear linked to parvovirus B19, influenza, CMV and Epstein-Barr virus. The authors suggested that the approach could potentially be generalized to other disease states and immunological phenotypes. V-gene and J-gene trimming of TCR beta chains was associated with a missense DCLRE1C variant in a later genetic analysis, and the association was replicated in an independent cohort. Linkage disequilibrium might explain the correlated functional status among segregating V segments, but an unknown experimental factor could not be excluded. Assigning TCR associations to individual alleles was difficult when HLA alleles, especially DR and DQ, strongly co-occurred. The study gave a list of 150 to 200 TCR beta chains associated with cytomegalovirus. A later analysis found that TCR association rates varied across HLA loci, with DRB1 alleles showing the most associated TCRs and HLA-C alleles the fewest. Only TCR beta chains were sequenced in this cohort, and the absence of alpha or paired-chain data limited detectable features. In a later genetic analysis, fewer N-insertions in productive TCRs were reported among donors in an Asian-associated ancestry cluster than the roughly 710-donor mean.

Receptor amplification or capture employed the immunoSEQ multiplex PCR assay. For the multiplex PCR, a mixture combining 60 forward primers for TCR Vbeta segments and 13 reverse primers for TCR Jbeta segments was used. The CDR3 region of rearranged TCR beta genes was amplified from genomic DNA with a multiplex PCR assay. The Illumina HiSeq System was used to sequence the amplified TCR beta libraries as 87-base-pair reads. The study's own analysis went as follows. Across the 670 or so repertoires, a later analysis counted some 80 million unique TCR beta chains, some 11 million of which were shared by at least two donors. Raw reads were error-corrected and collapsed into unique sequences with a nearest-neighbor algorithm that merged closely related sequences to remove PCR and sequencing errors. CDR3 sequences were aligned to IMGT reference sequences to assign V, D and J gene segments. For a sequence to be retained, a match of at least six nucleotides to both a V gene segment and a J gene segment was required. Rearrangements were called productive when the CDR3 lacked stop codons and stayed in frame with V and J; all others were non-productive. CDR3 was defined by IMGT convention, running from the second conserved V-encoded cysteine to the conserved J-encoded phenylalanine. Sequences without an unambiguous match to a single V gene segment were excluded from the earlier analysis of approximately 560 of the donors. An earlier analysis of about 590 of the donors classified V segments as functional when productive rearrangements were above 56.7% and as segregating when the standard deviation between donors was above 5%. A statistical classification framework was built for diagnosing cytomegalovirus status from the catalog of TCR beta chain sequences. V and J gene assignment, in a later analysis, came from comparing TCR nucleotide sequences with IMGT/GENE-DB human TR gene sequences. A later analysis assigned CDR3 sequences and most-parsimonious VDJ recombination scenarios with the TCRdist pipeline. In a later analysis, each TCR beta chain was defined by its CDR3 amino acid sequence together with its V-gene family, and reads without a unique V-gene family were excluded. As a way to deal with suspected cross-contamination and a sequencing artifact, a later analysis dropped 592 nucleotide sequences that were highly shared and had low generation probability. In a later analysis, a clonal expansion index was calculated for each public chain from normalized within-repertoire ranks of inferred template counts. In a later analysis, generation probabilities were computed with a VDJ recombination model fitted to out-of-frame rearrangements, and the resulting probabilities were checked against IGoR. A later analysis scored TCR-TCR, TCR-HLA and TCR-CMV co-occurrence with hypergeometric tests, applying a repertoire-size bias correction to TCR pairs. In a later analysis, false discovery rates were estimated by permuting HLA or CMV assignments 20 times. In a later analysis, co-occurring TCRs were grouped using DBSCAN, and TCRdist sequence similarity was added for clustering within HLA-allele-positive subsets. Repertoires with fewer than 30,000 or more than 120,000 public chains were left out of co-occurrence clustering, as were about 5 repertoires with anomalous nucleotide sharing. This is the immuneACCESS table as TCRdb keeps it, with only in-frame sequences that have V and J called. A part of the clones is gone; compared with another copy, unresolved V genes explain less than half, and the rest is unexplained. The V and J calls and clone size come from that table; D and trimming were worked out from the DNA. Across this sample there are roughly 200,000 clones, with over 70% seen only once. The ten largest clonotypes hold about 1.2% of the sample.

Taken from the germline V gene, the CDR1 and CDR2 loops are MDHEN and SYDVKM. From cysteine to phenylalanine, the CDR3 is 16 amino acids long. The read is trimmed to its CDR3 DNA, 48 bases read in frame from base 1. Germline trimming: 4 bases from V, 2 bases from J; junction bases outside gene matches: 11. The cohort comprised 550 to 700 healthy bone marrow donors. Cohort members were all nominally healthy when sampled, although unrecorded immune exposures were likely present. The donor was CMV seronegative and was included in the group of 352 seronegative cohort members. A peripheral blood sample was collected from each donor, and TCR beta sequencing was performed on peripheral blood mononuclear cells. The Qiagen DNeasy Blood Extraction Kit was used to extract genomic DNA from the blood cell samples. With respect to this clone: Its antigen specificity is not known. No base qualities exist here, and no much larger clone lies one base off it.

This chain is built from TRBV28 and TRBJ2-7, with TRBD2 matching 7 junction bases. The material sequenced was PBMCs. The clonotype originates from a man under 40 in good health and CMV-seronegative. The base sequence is TGTGCCAGCAGTTCCCCGTCGGGGGGATGGGCCTACGAGCAGTACTTC. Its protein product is CASSSPSGGWAYEQYF.